The clone carrying this T cell receptor beta chain was seen a handful of times. Its antigen is as yet unknown. This entry belongs to a study of cytomegalovirus exposure and HLA in healthy donors. With 2 bases removed from V and 5 bases from J, the gap between germline ends came to 7 bases. The CDR3 sequence is 13 residues long. CDR1 SEHNR and CDR2 FQNEAQ come from the germline V gene (reference sequence). General study results and limits: Immune exposure information comprised only CMV serostatus. TRBV6-2, TRBV6-3 and some other V segments were excluded as indistinguishable. In a later analysis, compared with equally common non-associated chains, HLA-associated beta chains were more expanded. A later analysis showed TCR association rates differing by HLA locus, peaking at DRB1 and lowest at HLA-C.

PCR involved 60 Vbeta and 13 Jbeta primers. Sequencing was performed with immunoSEQ multiplex PCR; in TCRdb, only in-frame clones are kept and a portion is missing. The repertoire holds about 59,000 clones, with about 80% as singletons. Sequenced: PBMCs. The receptor's source is a woman aged 40 to 49 in good health and CMV-seronegative. This chain connects TRBV7-9 to TRBJ2-1, with no clear D. The chain's CDR3 is CASSLSTDNEQFF. The DNA for the CDR3 is TGTGCCAGCAGCTTATCGACTGACAATGAGCAGTTCTTC. The variable domain in full, with the rest retrieved from reference TRBV7-9 and TRBJ2-1, is DTGVSQNPRHKITKRGQNVTFRCDPISEHNRLYWYRQTLGQGPEFLTYFQNEAQLEKSRLLSDRFSAERPKGSFSTLEIQRTEQGDSAMYLCASSLSTDNEQFFGPGTRLTVL.